This T cell receptor (beta chain) was sequenced for a study of cytomegalovirus exposure and HLA in healthy donors. Separate from the approximately 700-subject first cohort was the roughly 120-subject validation cohort, to which the donors belonged. CDR1 SNHLY and CDR2 FYNNEI come from the germline V gene. The V end lost 6 bases, the J end lost 6 bases, and 9 bases lay between the germline ends. The CDR3 is 11 amino acids. As for this clone: The antigen is unknown.

The assay was immunoSEQ multiplex PCR, and TCRdb's table has in-frame clones only and misses some. The sample consists of more than 250,000 clones, about 90% of them appearing once. Points from the study as a whole: According to a subsequent analysis, TCR clusters from the first cohort were inclined to appear together in the 110 or so validation repertoires. The classifier was said to identify cytomegalovirus status with high specificity and sensitivity. The listing of 160 or so TCR beta chains classed them as cytomegalovirus-associated.

This sequence originates from a woman in her thirties in good health and CMV-seropositive. The sequenced sample consisted of PBMCs. The chain uses TRBV2 and TRBJ2-7; no definite D call. CDR3 sequence reads: CASSEESEQYF. CDR3 in DNA: TGTGCCAGCAGCGAGGAAAGCGAGCAGTACTTC.